The sequence of this TCR beta chain was determined in a study of T cells in women clearing cervical HPV infection. Across the whole study: Donors had HPV16-related CIN3 or worse; 2 had invasive cancer.

Points on this clone: The sequenced fragment ends 3 residues before the CDR3 boundary, so the rest is inferred from the germline J gene.

MY09/MY11 PCR detected cervical HPV DNA; dot-blot assigned genotypes. Clones were read by immunoSEQ multiplex PCR, and TCRdb kept only the in-frame ones, dropping some. The sample is made up of fewer than 40,000 clones, and the top ten hold under 7.5% of it. Trimming cost V 5 bases and J 1 base; bases outside gene matches: 4. The germline V gene has CDR1 SGHNT and CDR2 YENEEA. This CDR3 comprises 15 residues. The clonotype originates from a woman aged 18 to 75 with a cervical HPV16 infection that either progressed to CIN3+ or cleared (not recorded which). The sequenced sample was blood buffy coat. The rearrangement uses TRBV11-3 and TRBJ1-1; 10 bases align to TRBD1. The chain's CDR3 is CASSLTGGGNTEAFF. The DNA read from the CDR3 is TGTGCCAGCAGCCTGACAGGGGGCGGGAACACTGAA.